Following are 24 T cell receptor beta chains from one sample sequenced in a study of CD8 T cells in Susac syndrome. Reverse transcription of about 0.5 to 1 ug RNA used random hexamers. In TCRdb, the immunoSEQ multiplex PCR reads were re-called with MiXCR into one record per CDR3 protein. The sample records more than 95,000 distinct CDR3 sequences, around 94% being singletons. The sequencing sample was made of CD4+ T cells from PBMCs. The receptors here all came from a human donor with multiple sclerosis.

The genes are TRBV3-1 and TRBJ2-1; a possible D gene is TRBD2 (6 bases). The CDR3 is made up of 15 amino acids. Germline CDR1 reads LGHDT; CDR2 reads YNNKEL (reference sequence). V dropped 3 bases and J dropped 6 bases, with 15 bases sitting between them. The CDR3 protein is CASSQEGTRLNEQFF. CDR3 DNA: TGTGCCAGCAGCCAGGAGGGGACGCGCCTCAATGAGCAGTTCTTC.

V usage is TRBV7-2 and J usage is TRBJ1-2; D is perhaps TRBD1 (5 bases). V lost 0 bases, J lost 7 bases, and 9 bases lay in between. Germline lookup yields CDR1 SGHTA and CDR2 FQGNSA. CDR3 size: 13 residues. CDR3 bases: TGTGCCAGCAGCTTAGCTATGGGGGGTGGCTACACCTTC. Translating it yields CASSLAMGGGYTF.

The chain carries TRBV6-2 or TRBV6-3 and TRBJ1-2; no clear D gene. The CDR3 sequence is 12 residues long. CDR1 MNHEY and CDR2 SVGEGT come from the germline V gene. V dropped 7 bases and J dropped 4 bases, with 10 bases sitting between them. CDR3 bases: TGTGCCAGCAAACGGACGGTCTATGGCTACACCTTC. Translating gives CASKRTVYGYTF.

The chain joins TRBV12-3 or TRBV12-4 to TRBJ1-2; a possible D gene is TRBD1 (5 bases). V was pared by 5 bases and J by 8 bases, with 15 bases between. The CDR3 is 13 amino acids. The CDR3 sequence is CASSERDGRGYTF. As DNA, the CDR3 is TGTGCCAGCAGTGAACGGGACGGTCGAGGCTACACCTTC.

J is TRBJ2-5 and V is TRBV20-1; TRBD1 agrees at 7 bases. Germline V gene lookup returns CDR1 DFQATT and CDR2 SNEGSKA (reference sequence). The junction had 11 bases not matched to a gene; V was cut back by 2 bases and J by 5 bases. This CDR3 has 15 residues. CDR3 amino acids: CSARIGNRGGETQYF. CDR3 bases: TGCAGTGCTAGAATAGGGAACAGGGGTGGGGAGACCCAGTACTTC.

The chain links TRBV29-1 to TRBJ1-2, with unresolved D. The V and J ends lost 6 bases and 0 bases respectively, with 11 bases between them. Germline CDR1 reads SQVTM; CDR2 reads ANQGSEA. This CDR3 contains 13 residues. The CDR3 DNA reads as TGCAGCGTCGCGAAACAAACTAACTATGGCTACACCTTC. Amino acid sequence: CSVAKQTNYGYTF.

The CDR3 DNA follows: TGTGCCTGGAGTTCGGGAAAAGTACTATACAACACTGAAGCTTTCTTT. Encoded protein: CAWSSGKVLYNTEAFF. This chain connects TRBV30 to TRBJ1-1; D gene uncertain. The germline V and J ends were trimmed by 2 bases and 2 bases, with 18 bases remaining between them. The CDR3 is 16 residues long. CDR1 and CDR2 (germline): GTSNPN, SVGIG (reference sequence). The variable domain in full, with the rest retrieved from reference TRBV30 and TRBJ1-1, is SQTIHQWPATLVQPVGSPLSLECTVEGTSNPNLYWYRQAAGRGLQLLFYSVGIGQISSEVPQNLSASRPQDRQFILSSKKLLLSDSGFYLCAWSSGKVLYNTEAFFGQGTRLTVV.

The J gene is TRBJ2-3, the V gene TRBV7-2; D possibly corresponds to TRBD1 (5 bases). V lost 1 base to trimming and J lost 5 bases, with 13 bases between them. Germline loops: CDR1 SGHTA, CDR2 FQGNSA. The length of the CDR3 is 15 residues. The CDR3 sequence is CASSLVGNRGDTQYF. DNA of the CDR3: TGTGCCAGCAGCTTAGTTGGGAATAGGGGAGATACGCAGTATTTT.

This clonotype appeared once. This chain joins TRBV6-5 and TRBJ2-1; D not certain. Trimming removed 3 bases at V and 2 bases at J, with 11 bases between. The CDR3 contains 15 residues. Germline V lookup: CDR1 MNHEY, CDR2 SVGAGI. For the CDR3, the DNA is TGTGCCAGCAGTTATGCCCCAGGAACCTACAATGAGCAGTTCTTC. Translated: CASSYAPGTYNEQFF.

V and J are TRBV3-1 and TRBJ2-3; TRBD2 is a possible D gene (6 bases). CDR3 length equals 12 residues. V was shortened by 4 bases and J by 10 bases, with 12 bases between the two germline ends. CDR1 is LGHDT, CDR2 YNNKEL, per germline (reference sequence). As DNA, the CDR3 is TGTGCCAGCAGCCCTCGGGACTCCGCGCAGTATTTT. Its protein is CASSPRDSAQYF.

This clonotype was seen more than once but under ten times. The chain combines TRBV13 with TRBJ2-7; D unclear. Per germline, CDR1 PRHDT and CDR2 FYEKMQ (reference sequence). The germline V and J ends were trimmed by 2 bases and 6 bases, with 5 bases remaining between them. The length of the CDR3 is 11 residues. This chain's CDR3 is CASSLLTEQYF. The DNA for the CDR3 is TGTGCCAGCAGCTTATTGACCGAGCAGTACTTC.

The chain has TRBV30 and TRBJ1-4, with D unresolved. Germline CDR1 is GTSNPN and CDR2 is SVGIG (reference sequence). The germline V and J ends were trimmed by 0 bases and 8 bases, with 10 bases remaining between them. The CDR3 covers 13 residues. The CDR3: CAWSVGLEEKLFF. The CDR3 bases are TGTGCCTGGAGTGTAGGGTTGGAAGAAAAACTGTTTTTT.

The CDR3 loop reads CSARGNPFNQPQHF. The DNA for the CDR3 is TGCAGTGCTAGAGGTAATCCGTTCAATCAGCCCCAGCATTTT. The chain links TRBV20-1 to TRBJ1-5; D is unresolved. CDR1 is DFQATT, CDR2 SNEGSKA, per germline (reference sequence). This CDR3 has 14 amino acids. The V end was cut by 1 base, the J end by 3 bases, with 10 bases between.

This chain links TRBV6-5 with TRBJ1-1; no firm D call. Germline loops: CDR1 MNHEY, CDR2 SVGAGI. Trimming left V 6 bases short and J 7 bases short, with 12 bases between. There are 12 residues in the CDR3. This CDR3 reads CASSSSSREAFF. CDR3 nucleotides: TGTGCCAGCAGCTCCTCGAGTCGTGAAGCTTTCTTT.

This chain connects TRBV5-1 to TRBJ2-2; no clear D gene. Germline V CDR1 and CDR2: SGHRS, YFSETQ. This CDR3 has 14 amino acids. Trimming took off 4 bases at V and 3 bases at J, with 10 bases between the two ends. DNA for the CDR3: TGCGCCAGCAGCCACAGTCCGGACACCGGGGAGCTGTTTTTT. This gives the protein CASSHSPDTGELFF.

This chain uses TRBV7-2 with TRBJ1-2, with D maybe TRBD1 (5 bases). Germline V gene lookup returns CDR1 SGHTA and CDR2 FQGNSA. This CDR3 region has 13 residues. V was pared by 3 bases and J by 6 bases, with 11 bases between. In DNA, the CDR3 is TGTGCCAGCAGCTTTCGGGGCGGGGATGGCTACACCTTC. It yields the protein CASSFRGGDGYTF.

The rearrangement joins TRBV29-1 to TRBJ1-2, with D perhaps matching TRBD1 (5 bases). Germline lookup yields CDR1 SQVTM and CDR2 ANQGSEA. This CDR3 spans 16 amino acids. V was pared by 3 bases and J by 4 bases, with 21 bases between. The CDR3 bases are TGCAGCGTTGAGGCACAAGGCGGGGGTTTCGGCTATGGCTACACCTTC. Its translation is CSVEAQGGGFGYGYTF.

The rearrangement joins TRBV29-1 to TRBJ2-6, with D maybe TRBD1 (6 bases). Trimming left V 6 bases short and J 2 bases short, with 14 bases between. From germline, CDR1 is SQVTM and CDR2 ANQGSEA. The CDR3 covers 15 residues. CDR3 nucleotide sequence: TGCAGCGTCCTACAGGGTCCAGCTGGGGCCAACGTCCTGACTTTC. Amino acids: CSVLQGPAGANVLTF. Filled out from reference TRBV29-1 and TRBJ2-6, the complete variable domain reads SAVISQKPSRDICQRGTSLTIQCQVDSQVTMMFWYRQQPGQSLTLIATANQGSEATYESGFVIDKFPISRPNLTFSTLTVSNMSPEDSSIYLCSVLQGPAGANVLTFGAGSRLTVL.

The gene calls are TRBV7-9 and TRBJ1-3; no firm D call. The CDR3 covers 15 residues. The V and J ends lost 7 bases and 0 bases respectively, with 13 bases between them. Germline loops: CDR1 SEHNR, CDR2 FQNEAQ (reference sequence). CDR3 in amino acids: CASTFGRYSGNTIYF. Written as DNA, the CDR3 is TGTGCCAGCACCTTCGGGCGGTACTCTGGAAACACCATATATTTT.

The rearrangement uses TRBV12-3 or TRBV12-4 and TRBJ2-2; the match to TRBD1 covers 9 bases. The CDR3 consists of 14 residues. V lost 6 bases to trimming and J lost 7 bases; unmatched junction nucleotides: 6. The CDR3 reads CASRQDRGGGELFF. DNA of the CDR3: TGTGCCAGCAGGCAGGACAGGGGAGGCGGGGAGCTGTTTTTT.

The V gene is TRBV30, the J gene TRBJ1-2; unclear D gene. Trimming removed 2 bases from V and 2 bases from J, with 6 bases in between. The CDR3 length is 12 residues. Germline V gene data show CDR1 as GTSNPN and CDR2 as SVGIG (reference sequence). This CDR3 is CAWSKGNYGYTF. In nucleotides, the CDR3 is TGTGCCTGGAGTAAAGGGAACTATGGCTACACCTTC.

This clonotype was detected once. The chain recombines TRBV28 with TRBJ2-5; tentatively, D is TRBD1 (5 bases). The CDR3 contains 15 residues. Trimming cost V 5 bases and J 0 bases, with 13 bases left between them. Germline loops: CDR1 MDHEN, CDR2 SYDVKM. CDR3 sequence: CASSTGHGYQETQYF. The CDR3 DNA reads TGTGCCAGCAGTACCGGACATGGCTACCAAGAGACCCAGTACTTC.

The rearrangement uses TRBV3-1 and TRBJ1-6; 11 bases align to TRBD1. The germline V gene encodes CDR1 LGHDT and CDR2 YNNKEL (reference sequence). After removal of 5 bases from V and 11 bases from J, the junction contained 8 bases not matched to a gene. CDR3 length equals 15 residues. CDR3 coding DNA: TGTGCCAGCAGCTCAACCGGGACAGGGGGTACACCCCTCCACTTT. This sequence encodes CASSSTGTGGTPLHF.

This CDR3 reads CATSDARTSRSSYEQYF. As DNA, the CDR3 is TGTGCCACCAGTGATGCGAGGACATCAAGAAGCTCCTACGAGCAGTACTTC. This chain links TRBV24-1 with TRBJ2-7, with TRBD1 as a possible D gene (5 bases). The germline V gene encodes CDR1 KGHDR and CDR2 SFDVKD. This CDR3 comprises 17 residues. V lost 3 bases and J lost 0, with 17 bases in between.